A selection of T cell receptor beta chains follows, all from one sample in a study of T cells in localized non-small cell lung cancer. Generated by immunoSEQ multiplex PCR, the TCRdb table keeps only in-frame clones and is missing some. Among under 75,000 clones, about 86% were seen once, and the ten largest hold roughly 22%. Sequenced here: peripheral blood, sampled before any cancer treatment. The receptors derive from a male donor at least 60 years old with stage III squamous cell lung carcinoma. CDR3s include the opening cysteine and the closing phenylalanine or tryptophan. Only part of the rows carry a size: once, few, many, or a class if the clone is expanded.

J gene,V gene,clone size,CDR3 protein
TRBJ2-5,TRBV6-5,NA,CASRMGAGTQYF
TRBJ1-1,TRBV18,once,CASSPLPSALNTEAFF
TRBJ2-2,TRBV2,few,CASRQGGTGELFF
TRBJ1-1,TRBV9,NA,CASSVALGTEAFF
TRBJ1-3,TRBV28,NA,CASSFTLGTGSGNTIYF
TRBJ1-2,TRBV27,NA,CASRKDSLPSTTYGYTF
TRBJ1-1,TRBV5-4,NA,CASMGQGAGEAFF
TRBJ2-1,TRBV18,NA,CASSPGQNEQFF
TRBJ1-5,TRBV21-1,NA,CASRPRDSGIFQPQHF
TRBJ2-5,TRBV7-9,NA,CASSSGPDARETQYF
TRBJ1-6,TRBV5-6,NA,CASSHLTGLSYNSPLHF
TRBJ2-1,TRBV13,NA,CASSPGTSVSEQFF
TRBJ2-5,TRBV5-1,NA,CASERGGRRETQYF
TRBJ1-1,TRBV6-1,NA,CASGPTNSNTEAFF
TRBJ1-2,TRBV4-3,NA,CASSQDLGQGKSYGYTF
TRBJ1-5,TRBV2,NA,CASRGGGQPQHF
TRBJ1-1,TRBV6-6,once,CASRVHLRGLNTEAFF
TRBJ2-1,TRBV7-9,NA,CASSRIAGGRNEQFF
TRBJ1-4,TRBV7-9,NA,CASSLSAGGIEKLFF
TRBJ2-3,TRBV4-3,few,CASSPGGVSDTQYF
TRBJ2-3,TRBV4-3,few,CASSQFRPGQGGPDTQYF
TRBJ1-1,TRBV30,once,CAWSGGLGTEAFF
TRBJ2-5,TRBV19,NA,CASSTQRGDQETQYF